These 18 T cell receptor beta chains share one sample of origin, sequenced in a study of cytomegalovirus exposure and HLA in healthy donors. A multiplex PCR was run with 60 Vbeta primers and 13 Jbeta primers. The table came from immunoSEQ multiplex PCR; TCRdb's copy has only in-frame clones and leaves some out. The repertoire holds over 150,000 clones, with 75% as singletons. Sequenced: PBMCs. The receptor source for this set is a man aged 18 to 35 in good health and CMV-seronegative.

The V gene is TRBV21-1, the J gene TRBJ2-1; TRBD2 is the table's D call, not checked against the DNA. TRBV21-1 is a pseudogene locus. The CDR3 extends over 17 amino acids. DNA of the CDR3: TGTGCCAGCAGCTTCCGACTAGCGGGAGTTAACGACAATGAGCAGTTCTTC. Its protein product is CASSFRLAGVNDNEQFF.

The chain couples TRBV27 to TRBJ2-7; D might be TRBD2 (6 bases). The CDR3 has 15 amino acids. V lost 2 bases and J lost 2, with 13 bases in between. Germline V gives CDR1 MNHEY, CDR2 SMNVEV (reference sequence). CDR3 coding DNA: TGTGCCAGCAGTTTAGCCCGGTGGAGGGCCTACGAGCAGTACTTC. Translated: CASSLARWRAYEQYF.

The chain has TRBV28 and TRBJ1-2; D ambiguous. V was shortened by 1 base and J by 6 bases, with 15 bases between the two germline ends. The CDR3 consists of 15 residues. Germline CDR1 and CDR2: MDHEN and SYDVKM. The CDR3 sequence: CASSLLSPPGDGYTF. DNA of the CDR3: TGTGCCAGCAGTTTATTATCCCCCCCGGGAGATGGCTACACCTTC.

The J gene is TRBJ1-4, the V gene TRBV2; 8 positions match TRBD1. The CDR3 has 12 residues. V lost 10 bases, J lost 7 bases, and 5 bases stayed unmatched. Looked up from germline, CDR1 is SNHLY and CDR2 is FYNNEI. DNA of the CDR3: TGTGCCACCGCAGGGGGCCGTGAAAAACTGTTTTTT. Translated, it gives CATAGGREKLFF.

The chain employs TRBV2 and TRBJ2-7; no definite D call. This CDR3 is 12 amino acids long. Trimming removed 4 bases from V and 4 bases from J, with 8 bases in between. CDR1 is SNHLY and CDR2 is FYNNEI in the germline V gene. The CDR3 sequence is CASSGKTYEQYF. The CDR3 DNA follows: TGTGCCAGCAGTGGTAAGACATACGAGCAGTACTTC. The whole variable domain, remainder taken from reference TRBV2 and TRBJ2-7, is EPEVTQTPSHQVTQMGQEVILRCVPISNHLYFYWYRQILGQKVEFLVSFYNNEISEKSEIFDDQFSVERPDGSNFTLKIRSTKLEDSAMYFCASSGKTYEQYFGPGTRLTVT.

J is TRBJ1-1 and V is TRBV7-9, with D maybe TRBD1 (5 bases). Trimming cost V 5 bases and J 0 bases, with 10 bases left between them. The length of the CDR3 is 14 residues. CDR1 is SEHNR and CDR2 is FQNEAQ in the germline V gene (reference sequence). The DNA for the CDR3 is TGTGCCAGCAGCCCCGGGACTCTGAACACTGAAGCTTTCTTT. Protein: CASSPGTLNTEAFF.

The chain carries TRBV4-1 and TRBJ2-7; D possibly corresponds to TRBD2 (6 bases). The CDR3 is 17 residues long. CDR1 MGHRA and CDR2 YSYEKL come from the germline V gene. V lost 3 bases to trimming and J lost 1 base, with 19 bases between them. This chain's CDR3 is CASSHSFTGTGSYEQYF. The CDR3 coding sequence is TGCGCCAGCAGCCATTCCTTCACCGGGACTGGATCCTACGAGCAGTACTTC.

This chain joins TRBV10-1 and TRBJ2-5, with a tentative D call TRBD1 (6 bases). Germline lookup yields CDR1 WNHNN and CDR2 SYGVQD (reference sequence). V was clipped by 4 bases and J by 5 bases, with 14 bases between them. The CDR3 spans 14 residues. The CDR3 nucleotides are TGCGCCAGCAGTGCCCCGGGACACACCGAGACCCAGTACTTC. This sequence encodes CASSAPGHTETQYF.

In this sample, this clone turned up a few times. This chain connects TRBV5-4 to TRBJ2-7, with D hard to call. Trimming left V 0 bases short and J 2 bases short, with 6 bases between. The CDR3 runs to 13 residues. Per the germline V gene, CDR1 is SGHNT and CDR2 is YYREEE (reference sequence). Written as DNA, the CDR3 is TGTGCCAGCAGCTTGGGTGGGCCCTACGAGCAGTACTTC. Amino acid sequence: CASSLGGPYEQYF.

CDR3 loop: CASSWGQRDQFF. CDR3 DNA: TGTGCCAGCAGTTGGGGGCAGAGAGACCAGTTCTTC. V usage is TRBV6-6 and J usage is TRBJ2-1; possibly TRBD1 for D (6 bases). Trimming left V 4 bases short and J 13 bases short, with 14 bases between. CDR1 and CDR2 (germline): MNHNY, SVGAGI (reference sequence). The CDR3 sequence is 12 residues long.

This sequence joins TRBV28 and TRBJ2-1; TRBD1 might be the D (5 bases). Per the germline V gene, CDR1 is MDHEN and CDR2 is SYDVKM. The CDR3 is 13 residues long. V dropped 4 bases and J dropped 3 bases, with 7 bases sitting between them. This chain's CDR3 is CASSYRRYNEQFF. For the CDR3, the DNA is TGTGCCAGCAGTTACAGGCGCTACAATGAGCAGTTCTTC.

The rearrangement uses TRBV9 and TRBJ2-2; 7 bases are a match to TRBD1. V lost 0 bases to trimming and J lost 4 bases; unmatched junction nucleotides: 3. The CDR3 runs 15 residues. The germline V gene encodes CDR1 SGDLS and CDR2 YYNGEE. The CDR3 here is CASSVGQGSTGELFF. The CDR3 bases are TGTGCCAGCAGCGTAGGACAGGGCAGCACCGGGGAGCTGTTTTTT.

The V call is TRBV6-5, the J call TRBJ2-6; D unclear. Trimming took 10 bases from V and 3 from J, leaving 4 bases between them. Germline CDR1 reads MNHEY; CDR2 reads SVGAGI. The CDR3 has 11 residues. CDR3 sequence reads: CATHGANVLTF. The CDR3 DNA follows: TGTGCCACACATGGGGCCAACGTCCTGACTTTC.

V usage is TRBV10-3 and J usage is TRBJ1-1; 8 bases match TRBD1. Germline CDR1 is ENHRY and CDR2 is SYGVKD. The V and J ends lost 6 bases and 4 bases, in that order; junction bases with no gene match: 10. This CDR3 is built from 15 residues. The CDR3 DNA reads as TGTGCCATCAGGGCCCGAGGGGACAGGCCCACTGAAGCTTTCTTT. Translation: CAIRARGDRPTEAFF.

This clone has only one observation. The chain recombines TRBV5-8 with TRBJ2-7; D is perhaps TRBD2 (6 bases). The CDR3 covers 12 residues. Trimming took 5 bases from V and 5 from J, leaving 11 bases between them. From germline, CDR1 is SGHTS and CDR2 YDEGEE. The CDR3 coding sequence is TGTGCCAGCAGGGCGGGATTCGACGAGCAGTACTTC. It yields the protein CASRAGFDEQYF.

The genes are TRBV5-3 and TRBJ2-2, with a tentative D call TRBD1 (5 bases). TRBV5-3 is placed among ORFs of uncertain function. The CDR3 loop spans 15 amino acids. Trimming stripped 8 bases from V and 0 bases from J, with 14 bases between. The CDR3 is CASQAGRPNTGELFF. The DNA of the CDR3 is TGTGCCAGCCAGGCAGGGCGGCCGAACACCGGGGAGCTGTTTTTT.

The chain recombines TRBV5-1 with TRBJ2-3; D not resolved. Germline loops: CDR1 SGHRS, CDR2 YFSETQ. With 4 bases removed from V and 4 bases from J, the gap between germline ends came to 10 bases. This CDR3 contains 13 residues. In DNA form, the CDR3 reads TGCGCCAGCAGCCCCCTAGTGGCAGATACGCAGTATTTT. This codes for CASSPLVADTQYF.

The V gene is TRBV6-5, the J gene TRBJ2-5, with D possibly being TRBD1 (6 bases). V lost 10 bases to trimming and J lost 11 bases, with 20 bases between them. Germline CDR1 reads MNHEY; CDR2 reads SVGAGI. This CDR3 comprises 12 residues. In nucleotides, the CDR3 is TGTGCCACCCGATGGTCAGAGGGGGAGCAGTACTTC. Amino acid sequence: CATRWSEGEQYF.